Listed here are 17 T cell receptor beta chains from one sample, sequenced in a study of blood T cells in healthy people across ages. Primers used in a second PCR of roughly 7 to 12 cycles were a sample-barcoded 5' primer and a J-beta primer mix. TCRdb re-analysed the 5' RACE reads in MiXCR, keeping a single row per CDR3 protein. The sample holds some 1.4 million distinct CDR3 sequences, 42% seen once. The sample was blood. Every receptor here comes from a woman aged 18-29 years in good health.

This clonotype has only a few counts. The chain links TRBV5-4 to TRBJ2-7; 9 bases align to TRBD2. This CDR3 is built from 16 residues. Germline assignment: CDR1 SGHNT and CDR2 YYREEE (reference sequence). V gave up 0 bases and J gave up 2 bases; unmatched junction bases: 6. The CDR3 DNA reads as TGTGCCAGCAGCTTGGATCTGACTAGCGGCGCCTACGAGCAGTACTTC. Amino acid sequence: CASSLDLTSGAYEQYF.

J is TRBJ1-2 and V is TRBV20-1; D ambiguous. V gave up 0 bases and J gave up 7 bases, with 18 bases separating them. This CDR3 has 15 amino acids. CDR1 is DFQATT, CDR2 SNEGSKA, per germline (reference sequence). CDR3: CSAREGGVSQGGYTF. CDR3 nucleotides: TGCAGTGCTAGAGAGGGCGGGGTAAGCCAAGGTGGCTACACCTTC.

This clonotype has just a few counts. This chain links TRBV5-1 with TRBJ1-1; D may be TRBD1 (6 bases). Trimming removed 2 bases from V and 3 bases from J, with 14 bases in between. CDR3 length equals 15 residues. Germline CDR1 SGHRS, CDR2 YFSETQ. The CDR3 region is CASSFGTTQDTEAFF. The CDR3 DNA reads TGCGCCAGCAGCTTTGGGACAACCCAAGACACTGAAGCTTTCTTT.

The chain employs TRBV7-2 and TRBJ2-1; D ambiguous. The CDR3 contains 15 residues. Germline V gene sequence: CDR1 SGHTA, CDR2 FQGNSA. The V end was cut by 6 bases, the J end by 5 bases, with 17 bases between. The CDR3 DNA sequence: TGTGCCAGCAGATTCGACCGATTATATCACAATGAGCAGTTCTTC. Its translation is CASRFDRLYHNEQFF.

V usage is TRBV9 and J usage is TRBJ2-1; 8 bases align to TRBD2. V was pared by 4 bases and J by 8 bases, with 14 bases of the junction left unmatched. Germline V gene data show CDR1 as SGDLS and CDR2 as YYNGEE. The CDR3 extends over 16 amino acids. The CDR3 here is CASSPRLGGGLDEQFF. CDR3 coding DNA: TGTGCCAGCAGCCCCCGACTGGGCGGGGGGTTAGATGAGCAGTTCTTC.

The rearrangement joins TRBV20-1 to TRBJ2-4; D gene ambiguous. The CDR3 consists of 12 residues. Germline values: CDR1 DFQATT, CDR2 SNEGSKA (reference sequence). V was shortened by 0 bases and J by 13 bases, with 13 bases between the two germline ends. This CDR3 is CSARDNSLEQYF. The CDR3 region has the DNA TGCAGTGCTAGAGATAACTCTCTGGAGCAGTACTTC.

This clonotype was recorded only once. Just one base apart from a much larger clone, this may be a read error. CDR3 protein: CASSKVGFMNTEAFF. CDR3 in DNA: TGTGCCAGCAGCAAAGTCGGATTTATGAACACTGAAGCTTTCTTT. The rearrangement joins TRBV5-6 to TRBJ1-1; D remains ambiguous. The CDR3 contains 15 residues. V was pared by 4 bases and J by 0 bases, with 13 bases between. Germline CDR1 is SGHDT and CDR2 is YYEEEE.

The CDR3 DNA reads TGTGCCGTCGGGGCGGGCCAGGGAAGCTATGGCTACACCTTC. Its protein is CAVGAGQGSYGYTF. The V gene is TRBV6-5, the J gene TRBJ1-2, with a weak D call TRBD1 (5 bases). Per the germline V gene, CDR1 is MNHEY and CDR2 is SVGAGI. Trimming shortened V by 11 bases and J by 4 bases, and 20 bases separated the two germline ends. The CDR3 spans 14 residues.

This clonotype has more than one count but fewer than ten. V gene TRBV5-1 combines with J gene TRBJ2-1, with 8 bases matching TRBD2. Germline V gives CDR1 SGHRS, CDR2 YFSETQ. The CDR3 loop spans 16 amino acids. Germline trimming cut 7 bases from V and 5 bases from J; bases unmatched to any gene: 14. The CDR3 sequence: CASSLGPAGGNNEQFF. CDR3 DNA: TGCGCCAGCTCCCTTGGCCCGGCGGGAGGCAACAATGAGCAGTTCTTC.

The V and J genes are TRBV10-3 and TRBJ2-3; TRBD2 matches 13 bases. Germline V lookup: CDR1 ENHRY, CDR2 SYGVKD. The CDR3 sequence is 15 residues long. With 4 bases clipped from V and 3 bases from J, the junction kept 1 base outside the gene matches. The CDR3 protein is CAISGTSGGTDTQYF. The CDR3 nucleotides are TGTGCCATCAGTGGGACTAGCGGGGGTACAGATACGCAGTATTTT.

The chain is built from TRBV7-2 and TRBJ2-1, with D possibly being TRBD1 (6 bases). This CDR3 contains 15 residues. The ends were cut back, 5 bases at V and 1 base at J, with 12 bases in the middle. Germline V lookup: CDR1 SGHTA, CDR2 FQGNSA. CDR3 in amino acids: CASSPSQGSYNEQFF. For the CDR3, the DNA is TGTGCCAGCAGCCCCTCTCAGGGGTCCTACAATGAGCAGTTCTTC.

The chain recombines TRBV11-2 with TRBJ2-3; D is possibly TRBD1 or TRBD2 (5 bases each). CDR3 length: 16 amino acids. Germline loops: CDR1 SGHAT, CDR2 FQNNGV. V shed 5 bases and J shed 2 bases, with 17 bases lying between them. The chain's CDR3 is CASSPTTRGFTDTQYF. CDR3 nucleotides: TGTGCCAGCAGCCCTACGACGAGGGGCTTCACAGATACGCAGTATTTT.

As concerns this clonotype: The junction shows a germline mismatch at one end, possibly a read error. The chain links TRBV4-1 to TRBJ2-7, with D possibly being TRBD1 or TRBD2 (6 bases each). Germline V gene lookup returns CDR1 MGHRA and CDR2 YSYEKL. The CDR3 is 16 residues long. The CDR3 bases are TGCGCCAGCAGCCAAGTTGCCAGGGGAGGCTCCTACAAGCAGTACTTC. Its translation: CASSQVARGGSYKQYF.

The rearrangement uses TRBV7-2 and TRBJ1-1, with TRBD1 matching over 8 bases. The trim removed 1 base at V and 4 bases at J, leaving 5 bases unmatched. CDR1 SGHTA and CDR2 FQGNSA come from the germline V gene. The CDR3 spans 15 residues. Here the CDR3 reads CASSLDSGGFTEAFF. CDR3 coding DNA: TGTGCCAGCAGCTTAGATTCAGGGGGCTTCACTGAAGCTTTCTTT.

This clonotype came up a few times. The CDR3 reads CASSGRQIYEQYF. CDR3 in DNA: TGTGCCAGCAGTGGCCGACAGATCTACGAGCAGTACTTC. The chain couples TRBV6-1 to TRBJ2-7, with D perhaps matching TRBD1 (5 bases). The CDR3 spans 13 residues. V was pared by 4 bases and J by 3 bases, with 10 bases between. Germline V CDR1 and CDR2: MNHNS, SASEGT.

This clonotype was picked up a small number of times. V is TRBV3-1 and J is TRBJ2-3, with 7 positions matching TRBD2. Per the germline V gene, CDR1 is LGHDT and CDR2 is YNNKEL (reference sequence). The CDR3 has 14 residues. Trimming removed 2 bases from V and 5 bases from J; junction bases left unmatched: 4. The CDR3 protein is CASSQPREGDTQYF. Here the CDR3 DNA reads TGTGCCAGCAGCCAACCCAGGGAGGGAGATACGCAGTATTTT.

This chain links TRBV7-9 with TRBJ1-4; no firm D call. V was trimmed by 5 bases and J by 1 base, leaving 5 bases between them. The CDR3 totals 13 residues. Germline CDR1 reads SEHNR; CDR2 reads FQNEAQ (reference sequence). The CDR3 coding sequence is TGTGCCAGCAGCGGCAGAACTAATGAAAAACTGTTTTTT. Protein sequence: CASSGRTNEKLFF.